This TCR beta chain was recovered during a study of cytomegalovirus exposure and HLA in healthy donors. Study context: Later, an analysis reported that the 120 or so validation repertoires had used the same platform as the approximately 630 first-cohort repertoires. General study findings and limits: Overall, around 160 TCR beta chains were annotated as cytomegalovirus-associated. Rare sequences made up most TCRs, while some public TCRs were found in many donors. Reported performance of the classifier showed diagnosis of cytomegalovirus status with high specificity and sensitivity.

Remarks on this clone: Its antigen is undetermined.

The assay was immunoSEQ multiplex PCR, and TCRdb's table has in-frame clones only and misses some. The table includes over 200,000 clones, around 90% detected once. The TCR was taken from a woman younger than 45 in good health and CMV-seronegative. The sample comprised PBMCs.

This chain's CDR3 is CASSPDTLLLTDTQYF. CDR3 bases: TGTGCCAGCAGTCCCGACACATTACTACTTACAGATACGCAGTATTTT. This sequence joins TRBV27 and TRBJ2-3, with D unresolved. Germline CDR1 MNHEY, CDR2 SMNVEV (reference sequence). V was shortened by 5 bases and J by 3 bases, with 18 bases between the two germline ends. The CDR3 totals 16 residues.